This TCR beta chain was profiled in a study of T-cell reconstitution after alpha-beta-depleted transplantation in children. General study points: A year post-transplant, T-cell counts and diversity derived mostly from newly produced T cells. Surviving recipient T cells and thymic progenitors produced the high day-60 TCRbeta diversity seen in some patients. Alpha-beta T cells about two months after transplant reportedly derived from several hundred expanded graft clones.

Remarks on this clonotype: Its antigen remains unknown.

Researchers prepared the TCRbeta library using unique molecular identifiers, the study reports. One entry per CDR3 protein results from TCRdb running MiXCR on the PCR reads. Among more than 400,000 distinct CDR3 sequences listed, more than 9.5% were seen once. This clonotype was obtained from a female patient aged 2-9 years who had a stem cell transplant for aplastic anemia, so the T cells may come from the graft donor. Sequencing used PBMCs, mostly from graft donor cells, obtained 180 days after TCRalphabeta/CD19-depleted stem cell transplant.

CDR3: CASSLLYRGVNGYTF. The CDR3 DNA is TGTGCCAGCAGTTTGCTTTACAGGGGAGTAAATGGCTACACCTTC. V usage is TRBV28 and J usage is TRBJ1-2, with 7 positions matching TRBD1. After removal of 3 bases from V and 6 bases from J, the junction contained 10 bases not matched to a gene. Germline assignment: CDR1 MDHEN and CDR2 SYDVKM. There are 15 residues in the CDR3.